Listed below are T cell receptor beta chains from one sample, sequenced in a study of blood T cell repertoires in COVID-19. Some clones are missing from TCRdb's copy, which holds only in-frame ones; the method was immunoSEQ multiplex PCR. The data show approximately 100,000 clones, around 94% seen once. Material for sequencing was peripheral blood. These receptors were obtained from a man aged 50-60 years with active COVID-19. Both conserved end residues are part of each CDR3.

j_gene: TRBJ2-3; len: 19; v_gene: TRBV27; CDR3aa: CASSWGSSWDRGETDTQYF
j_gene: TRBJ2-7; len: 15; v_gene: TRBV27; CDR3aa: CASSYNRDSTYEQYF
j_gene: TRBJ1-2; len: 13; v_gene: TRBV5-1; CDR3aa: CASSLDSYYGYTF
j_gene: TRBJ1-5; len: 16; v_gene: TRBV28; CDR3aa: CASTLIDRHSNQPQHF
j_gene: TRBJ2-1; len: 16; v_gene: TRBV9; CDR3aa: CASSIGTSGRGDEQFF
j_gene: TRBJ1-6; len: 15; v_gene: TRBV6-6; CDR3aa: CASSYRQGLNSPLHF
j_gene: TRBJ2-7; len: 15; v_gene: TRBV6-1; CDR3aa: CASTHEVGAAYEQYF
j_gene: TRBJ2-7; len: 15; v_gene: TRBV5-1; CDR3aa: CASSLVIAGVYEQYF
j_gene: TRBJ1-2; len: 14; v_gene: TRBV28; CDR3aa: CASSRQRGTYGYTF
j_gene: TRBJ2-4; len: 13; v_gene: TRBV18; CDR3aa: CASSPPARDIQYF
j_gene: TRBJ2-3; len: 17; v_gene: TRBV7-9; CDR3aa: CASSAGSGRASTDTQYF
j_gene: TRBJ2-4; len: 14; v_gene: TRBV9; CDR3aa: CASSWGQGTDIQYF
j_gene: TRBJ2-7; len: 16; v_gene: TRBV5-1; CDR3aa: CASSFQPRDRVYEQYF
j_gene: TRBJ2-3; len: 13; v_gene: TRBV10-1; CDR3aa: CATQKREPDTQYF
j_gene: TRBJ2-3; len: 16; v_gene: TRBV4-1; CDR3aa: CASSQPGGTSTDTQYF
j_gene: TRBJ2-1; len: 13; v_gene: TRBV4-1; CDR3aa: CASSQDRNNEQFF
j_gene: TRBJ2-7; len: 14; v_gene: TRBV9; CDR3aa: CASSVGGVSYEQYF
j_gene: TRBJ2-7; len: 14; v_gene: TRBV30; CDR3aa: CAWRRGQGAREQYF
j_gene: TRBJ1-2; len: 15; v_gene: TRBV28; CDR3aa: CASSPAGGGNTGYTF
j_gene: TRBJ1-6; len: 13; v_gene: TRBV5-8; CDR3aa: CASAGTDGSPLHF
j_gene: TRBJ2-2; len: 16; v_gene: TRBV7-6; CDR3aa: CASSLDPGGSPGELFF
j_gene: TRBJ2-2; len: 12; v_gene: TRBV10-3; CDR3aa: CAIGQTTGELFF
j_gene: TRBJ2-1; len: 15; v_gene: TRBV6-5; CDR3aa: CASSTGGSSYNEQFF
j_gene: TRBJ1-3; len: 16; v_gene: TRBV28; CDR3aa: CASRDPIQGKGNTIYF
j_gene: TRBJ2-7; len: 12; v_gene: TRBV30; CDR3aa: CAWSSGGPEQYF
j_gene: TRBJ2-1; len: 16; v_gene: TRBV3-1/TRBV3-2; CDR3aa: CASSQEFSDGGSEQFF
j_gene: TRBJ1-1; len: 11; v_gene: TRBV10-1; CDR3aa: CASYRNSEAFF
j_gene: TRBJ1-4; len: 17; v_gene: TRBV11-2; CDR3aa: CASSHRTDDATNEKLFF
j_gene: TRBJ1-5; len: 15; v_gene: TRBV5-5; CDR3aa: CASSWGTVSNQPQHF
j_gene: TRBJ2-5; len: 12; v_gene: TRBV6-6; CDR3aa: CASSAGGETQYF
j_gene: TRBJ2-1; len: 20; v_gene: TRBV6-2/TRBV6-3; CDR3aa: CASSYSNLRTSGRAKDEQFF
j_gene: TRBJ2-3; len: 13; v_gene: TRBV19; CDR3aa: CASRGTGGAGQYF
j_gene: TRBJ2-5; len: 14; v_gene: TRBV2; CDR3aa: CASSEALGGETQYF
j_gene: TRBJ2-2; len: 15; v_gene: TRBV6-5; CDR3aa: CASRVAGANTGELFF
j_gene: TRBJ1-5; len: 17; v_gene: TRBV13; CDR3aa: CASSLGTGGNSNQPQHF
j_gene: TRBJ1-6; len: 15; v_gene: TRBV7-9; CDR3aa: CASSLGDRANSPLHF
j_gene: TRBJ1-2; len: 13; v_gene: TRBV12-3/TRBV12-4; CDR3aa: CASSFQQGYGYTF
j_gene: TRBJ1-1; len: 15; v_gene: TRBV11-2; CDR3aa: CASSLTGGMVTEAFF
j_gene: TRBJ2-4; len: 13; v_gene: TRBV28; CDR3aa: CASSLGQGAIQYF
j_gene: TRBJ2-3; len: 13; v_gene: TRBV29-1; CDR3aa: CSDATGVADTQYF
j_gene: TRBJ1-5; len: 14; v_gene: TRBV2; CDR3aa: CASSVDRGNQPQHF
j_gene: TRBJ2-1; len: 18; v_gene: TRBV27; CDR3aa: CATTSHWGSGISYNEQFF
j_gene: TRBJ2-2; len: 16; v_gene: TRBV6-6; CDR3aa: CASSYPPSVRGGELFF
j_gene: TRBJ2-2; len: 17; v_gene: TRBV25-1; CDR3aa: CASSAIFGTMNTGELFF
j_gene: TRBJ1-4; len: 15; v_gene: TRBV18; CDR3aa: CASSPPSLPGEKLFF
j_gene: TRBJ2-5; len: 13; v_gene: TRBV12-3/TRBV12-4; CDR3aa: CASTLPPGETQYF
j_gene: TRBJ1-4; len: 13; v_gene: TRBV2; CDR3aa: CASRGDLSGKLFF
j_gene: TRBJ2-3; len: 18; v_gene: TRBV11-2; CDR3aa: CASSFTGTSGASTDTQYF
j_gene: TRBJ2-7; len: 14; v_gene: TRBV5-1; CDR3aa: CASSLDVRSYEQYF
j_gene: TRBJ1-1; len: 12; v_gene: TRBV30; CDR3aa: CAWSPGNTEAFF
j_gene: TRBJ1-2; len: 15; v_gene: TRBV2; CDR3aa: CASSPGQTMFYGYTF
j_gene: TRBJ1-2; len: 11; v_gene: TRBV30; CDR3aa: CAWSGGGGYTF
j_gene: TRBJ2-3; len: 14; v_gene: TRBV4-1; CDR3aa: CASSQTRNTDTQYF
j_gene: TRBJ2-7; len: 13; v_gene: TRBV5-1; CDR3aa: CASSLSESYEQYF
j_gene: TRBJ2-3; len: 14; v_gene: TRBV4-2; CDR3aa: CASSQASDDNTQYF